Listed below are T cell receptor beta chains from one sample, sequenced in a study of technical replicates of blood from several donors. Clones were read by immunoSEQ multiplex PCR, and TCRdb kept only the in-frame ones, dropping some. Here the sample spans about 97,000 clones, roughly 95% being singletons. The sequenced sample was T cells isolated from PBMCs. Source of these receptors: a human donor in good health. Each CDR3 is given with its conserved first and last residue. The order of the fields is clone size, V gene, D gene, J gene, CDR3 DNA, CDR3 protein. A D gene is named only where the DNA matches it firmly. Only part of the rows carry a size: once, few, many, or a class if the clone is expanded.

>NA|TRBV5-4|TRBD1|TRBJ2-7
TGTGCCAGCAGCTTGCCAGGGGGCTTGTACGAGCAGTACTTC
CASSLPGGLYEQYF
>NA|TRBV6-4|NA|TRBJ2-2
TGTGCCAGCGTTGACACGAACACCGGGGAGCTGTTTTTT
CASVDTNTGELFF
>NA|TRBV4-1|NA|TRBJ2-1
TGCGCCAGCAGCCAAGTCGTTTACAATGAGCAGTTCTTC
CASSQVVYNEQFF
>NA|TRBV14|TRBD1|TRBJ2-1
TGTGCCAGCAGCCAAGAGACCCTAGGGACAGGGGGCTACAATGAGCAGTTCTTC
CASSQETLGTGGYNEQFF
>NA|TRBV6-5|TRBD1|TRBJ2-5
TGTGCCAGCAGCGAATCTGGGACAGGGCTGCCCCAGTACTTC
CASSESGTGLPQYF
>NA|TRBV4-1|TRBD2|TRBJ2-7
TGCGCCAGCAGCCAATCCTCCGGACTAGCGGGAACCTACGAGCAGTACTTC
CASSQSSGLAGTYEQYF
>NA|TRBV13|NA|TRBJ1-2
TGTGCCAGCAGCTCCTACGGTGAGGGCTACACCTTC
CASSSYGEGYTF
>NA|TRBV5-1|TRBD2|TRBJ2-3
TGCGCCAGCAGCTTGGTAGCGGGAGGGGCCACAGATACGCAGTATTTT
CASSLVAGGATDTQYF
>NA|TRBV4-3|NA|TRBJ2-3
TGCGCCAGCAGCCAAGTCGCCGGGTCCACAGATACGCAGTATTTT
CASSQVAGSTDTQYF
>NA|TRBV6-6|NA|TRBJ2-2
TGTGCCAGCAGTTACGGATGGGCGCCGAACACCGGGGAGCTGTTTTTT
CASSYGWAPNTGELFF
>NA|TRBV28|TRBD1|TRBJ2-2
TGTGCCAGCAGGGACAGGGGGCTTGGCGGGGAGCTGTTTTTT
CASRDRGLGGELFF
>NA|TRBV7-9|NA|TRBJ1-1
TGTGCCCAGAGTCAAGGGGACACTGAAGCTTTCTTT
CAQSQGDTEAFF
>NA|TRBV19|TRBD2|TRBJ2-4
TGTGCCAGTAGTATGATAGCGGGAGGGGCTGGGGCCAAAAACATTCAGTACTTC
CASSMIAGGAGAKNIQYF
>NA|TRBV5-1|TRBD1|TRBJ2-7
TGCGCCAGCAGCTTTCCCGGGACAGGGGGCTACGAGCAGTACTTC
CASSFPGTGGYEQYF
>NA|TRBV9|TRBD2|TRBJ2-3
TGTGCCAGCACCAGAGAGGCGGGAGGCCCCACAGATACGCAGTATTTT
CASTREAGGPTDTQYF
>NA|TRBV6-6|TRBD1|TRBJ1-3
TGTGCCAGCAGTTCCTCCACAGGGGGCTCTGGAAACACCATATATTTT
CASSSSTGGSGNTIYF
>NA|TRBV2|TRBD2|TRBJ2-3
TGTGCCAGCATACTAGCGGGAGGTACGCAGTATTTT
CASILAGGTQYF
>NA|TRBV13|NA|TRBJ1-1
TGTGCCAGCAGCTTATCATTACCGCGGAGGGGAAAGAACACTGAAGCTTTCTTT
CASSLSLPRRGKNTEAFF
>NA|TRBV7-2|NA|TRBJ1-2
TGTGCCAGCAGCTTTAGAGGGGGAGATGGCGGCTACACCTTC
CASSFRGGDGGYTF
>once|TRBV5-1|TRBD2|TRBJ2-1
TGCGCCAGCAGCTTGGCGGCTAGCGGGAGGTCCAATGAGCAGTTCTTC
CASSLAASGRSNEQFF
>NA|TRBV7-2|TRBD1|TRBJ1-4
TGTGCCAGCAGCTCTCAGGGGGCAGCCGAAAAACTGTTTTTT
CASSSQGAAEKLFF
>once|TRBV7-8|TRBD2|TRBJ2-3
TGTGCCAGCAGCTTCAATTTAGCGGGAGGGGGGGATACGCAGTATTTT
CASSFNLAGGGDTQYF
>NA|TRBV7-3|NA|TRBJ2-5
TGTGCCAGCAGCTTAGGTCACGTCGGGGGCCAAGAGACCCAGTACTTC
CASSLGHVGGQETQYF
>NA|TRBV19|NA|TRBJ1-1
TGTGCCAGTTCTACCCTCGATATCATGAACACTGAAGCTTTCTTT
CASSTLDIMNTEAFF
>NA|TRBV29-1|NA|TRBJ1-1
TGCAGCGTTAGCTACACTGAAGCTTTCTTT
CSVSYTEAFF
>NA|TRBV19|TRBD1|TRBJ1-4
TGTGCCAGTAGTATTCAATACAGGGGGCTAGATGAAAAACTGTTTTTT
CASSIQYRGLDEKLFF
>NA|TRBV15|NA|TRBJ1-5
TGTGCCACCAGACAAGGGCAGGGAAAAAGCAATCAGCCCCAGCATTTT
CATRQGQGKSNQPQHF
>NA|TRBV27|NA|TRBJ1-4
TGTGCCAGCAGGAGTCAGGTTGCAACTAATGAAAAACTGTTTTTT
CASRSQVATNEKLFF
>NA|TRBV4-1|NA|TRBJ1-1
TGCGCCAGCAGCCAGTTCCTTACGGGGGTCACTGAAGCTTTCTTT
CASSQFLTGVTEAFF
>once|TRBV6-5|NA|TRBJ2-2
TGTGCCAGCAGTTACTCGAGTAGAGGAGTCGGGGAGCTGTTTTTT
CASSYSSRGVGELFF
>NA|TRBV5-1|NA|TRBJ1-1
TGCGCCAGCAATGGCGGGGTTGGGAACACTGAAGCTTTCTTT
CASNGGVGNTEAFF
>NA|TRBV27|NA|TRBJ2-1
TGTGCCAGCAGTTTCGGAGGGGGCGGCTACAATGAGCAGTTCTTC
CASSFGGGGYNEQFF
>NA|TRBV28|TRBD1|TRBJ1-1
TGTGCCAGCACTGACCTGACAGGGGACTATTTAGAAGCTTTCTTT
CASTDLTGDYLEAFF
>NA|TRBV19|TRBD1|TRBJ2-7
TGTGCCAGTAGTCTAAAGTGGCCGGGACAGCCCTACGAGCAGTACTTC
CASSLKWPGQPYEQYF
>NA|TRBV10-3|TRBD1|TRBJ2-7
TGTGCCATCAGTGACGGGACAGGGTCCTACGAGCAGTACTTC
CAISDGTGSYEQYF
>NA|TRBV7-9|NA|TRBJ2-1
TGTGCCAGCAGCTTATCTAGCGCCGAACACAATGAGCAGTTCTTC
CASSLSSAEHNEQFF
>NA|TRBV27|TRBD1|TRBJ2-1
TGTGCCAGCAGTTCCGGGACAGGGAACAATGAGCAGTTCTTC
CASSSGTGNNEQFF
>NA|TRBV12-1|NA|TRBJ2-7
TGTGCCAGCAGCTTCCGGACAGGGGTCTTTGCCCTGGGCTACGAGCAGTACTTC
CASSFRTGVFALGYEQYF
>NA|TRBV6-1|TRBD1|TRBJ2-5
TGTGCCAGCAGTTGGACAGGGACCGAGACCCAGTACTTC
CASSWTGTETQYF
>NA|TRBV15|NA|TRBJ2-1
TGTGCCACCAGCAGTATCGGCAATGAGCAGTTCTTC
CATSSIGNEQFF
>NA|TRBV7-9|TRBD1|TRBJ1-4
TGTGCCAGCAGTCTAGTAGAACAGGGGGTAAATGAAAAACTGTTTTTT
CASSLVEQGVNEKLFF
>NA|TRBV2|NA|TRBJ1-3
TGTGCCAGCAGTGACAGGGCGCTGCGAAACACCATATATTTT
CASSDRALRNTIYF
>NA|TRBV6-5|NA|TRBJ1-1
TGTGCCAGCACCCGGGAAGGTTCTGAAGCTTTCTTT
CASTREGSEAFF
>NA|TRBV9|TRBD2|TRBJ2-4
TGTGCCAGCAGCGTCGGCGGGAGGCCCCCCTCCCCCAAAAACATTCAGTACTTC
CASSVGGRPPSPKNIQYF
>NA|TRBV30|NA|TRBJ1-5
TGTGCCTGGAGGGGCAGGGGAGAAGAAAAGCCCCAGCATTTT
CAWRGRGEEKPQHF
>NA|TRBV7-9|NA|TRBJ1-2
TGTGCCAGCAGCCTAGCGATTAGATCGAGGAACTATGGCTACACCTTC
CASSLAIRSRNYGYTF
>NA|TRBV6-5|NA|TRBJ2-1
TGTGCCAGCAGTTACTCGAGTGGTAGCTCCTACAATGAGCAGTTCTTC
CASSYSSGSSYNEQFF
>NA|TRBV19|TRBD1|TRBJ1-2
TGTGCCAGTAGTATAGTCCACCTACAGGGGAAATATGGCTACACCTTC
CASSIVHLQGKYGYTF
>NA|TRBV5-1|TRBD2|TRBJ2-7
TGCGCCAGCAGCTTGGTGTCGGGAGGGGGTGAGCAGTACTTC
CASSLVSGGGEQYF
>NA|TRBV11-2|TRBD1|TRBJ2-1
TGTGCCAGCAGCAGAACCGGGACAGGGGGCCTTGAGCAGTTCTTC
CASSRTGTGGLEQFF
>NA|TRBV5-5|TRBD1|TRBJ1-2
TGTGCCAGCAGCGGAATGGAGGGGGCGAGCTATGGCTACACCTTC
CASSGMEGASYGYTF
>once|TRBV28|TRBD2|TRBJ2-7
TGTGCCAGCAGGGGGAGGGCCATACCTTCCTACGAGCAGTACTTC
CASRGRAIPSYEQYF
>NA|TRBV28|NA|TRBJ2-2
TGTGCCAGCAGTTTGCGGACAGCGTCGAACACCGGGGAGCTGTTTTTT
CASSLRTASNTGELFF
>NA|TRBV6-5|TRBD1|TRBJ1-1
TGTGCCAGCGAGACAGGGGTCACTGAAGCTTTCTTT
CASETGVTEAFF
>few|TRBV19|NA|TRBJ1-5
TGTGCCAGTAGCAGCCCCCACAGTGGCAAGAATCAGCCCCAGCATTTT
CASSSPHSGKNQPQHF